This T cell receptor beta chain was recovered during a study of shared clonotypes between healthy human individuals. Whole-study context: Each donor contributed plates that comprised three CD4 naive, three CD4 memory, two CD8 naive and one CD8 memory.

Of note for this clone: Its antigen is not identified.

General study points: Non-shared clonotypes had lower generation probabilities than clonotypes shared by all four sorted-subset donors.

The CDR3 is 14 amino acids. The germline CDR1 and CDR2 sequences are SNHLY and FYNNEI. V lost 6 bases, J lost 0 bases, and 9 bases lay in between. Profiling relied on immunoSEQ multiplex PCR, and the TCRdb table lists in-frame clones only, not all of them. The sample has some 2,000,000 clones, roughly 95% seen once. Sequenced: naive CD4+ T cells sorted from blood. The subset here: CD45RA+ positively selected. The TCR sequence derives from a man between 18 and 35 years old in good health. V is TRBV2 and J is TRBJ1-3; D remains ambiguous. CDR3 DNA sequence: TGTGCCAGCAGAAATGATTTCTCTGGAAACACCATATATTTT. Amino acids: CASRNDFSGNTIYF.